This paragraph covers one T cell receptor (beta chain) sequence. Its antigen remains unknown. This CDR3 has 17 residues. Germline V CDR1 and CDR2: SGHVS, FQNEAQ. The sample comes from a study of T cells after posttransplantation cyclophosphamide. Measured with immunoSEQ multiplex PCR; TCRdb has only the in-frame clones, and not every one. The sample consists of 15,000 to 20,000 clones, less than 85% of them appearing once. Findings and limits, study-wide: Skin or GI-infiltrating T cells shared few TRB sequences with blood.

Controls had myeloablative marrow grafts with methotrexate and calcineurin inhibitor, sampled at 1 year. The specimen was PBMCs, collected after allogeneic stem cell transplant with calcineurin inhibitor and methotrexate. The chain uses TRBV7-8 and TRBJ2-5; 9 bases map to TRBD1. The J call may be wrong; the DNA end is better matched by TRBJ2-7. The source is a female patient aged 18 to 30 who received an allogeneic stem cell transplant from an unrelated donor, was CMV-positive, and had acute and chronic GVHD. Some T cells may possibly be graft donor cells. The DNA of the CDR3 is TGTGCCAGCAGCCCCCGTCGGGACAGGGCTCGAACCTACGAGCAGTACTTC. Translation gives CASSPRRDRARTYEQYF.